The 5 T cell receptor beta chains below were found in one sample sequenced in a study of cytomegalovirus exposure and HLA in healthy donors. Generated by immunoSEQ multiplex PCR, the TCRdb table keeps only in-frame clones and is missing some. Altogether around 140,000 clones are present, 94% being singletons, with the ten largest covering approximately 1.8%. Sequencing input: PBMCs. Receptors originate from a man aged 18 to 30 in good health and CMV-seropositive.

In its sample, this clone was seen once. The chain uses TRBV5-4 and TRBJ1-1, with D unclear. The V gene lost 2 bases and the J gene lost 3 bases, with 14 bases spanning the gap. The CDR3 consists of 15 residues. CDR1 SGHNT and CDR2 YYREEE come from the germline V gene (reference sequence). CDR3 sequence (DNA): TGTGCCAGCAGCTTTGTTCCCCCACGGGACACTGAAGCTTTCTTT. It codes for CASSFVPPRDTEAFF.

This clone was seen only once. The rearrangement links TRBV19 to TRBJ1-1; no definite D call. Trimming took off 5 bases at V and 12 bases at J, with 16 bases between the two ends. Germline lookup yields CDR1 LNHDA and CDR2 SQIVND (reference sequence). This CDR3 has 12 amino acids. CDR3 residues: CASSAYMGSPFF. Here the CDR3 DNA reads TGTGCCAGTAGTGCCTATATGGGGAGTCCTTTCTTT. The variable domain in full, completed from reference TRBV19 and TRBJ1-1, reads DGGITQSPKYLFRKEGQNVTLSCEQNLNHDAMYWYRQDPGQGLRLIYYSQIVNDFQKGDIAEGYSVSREKKESFPLTVTSAQKNPTAFYLCASSAYMGSPFFGQGTRLTVV.

The rearrangement links TRBV28 to TRBJ2-3; D gene uncertain. The CDR3 is 14 residues long. Trimming removed 3 bases at V and 4 bases at J, with 11 bases between. CDR1 is MDHEN, CDR2 SYDVKM, per germline. Here the CDR3 reads CASSLGLLADTQYF. As DNA, the CDR3 is TGTGCCAGCAGTTTGGGCCTACTGGCAGATACGCAGTATTTT.

CDR3 in DNA: TGTGCCAGCAGCTTGAGGGAACAGGGTGGAAACACCATATATTTT. Amino acids: CASSLREQGGNTIYF. The chain couples TRBV7-9 to TRBJ1-3; D is perhaps TRBD1 (6 bases). Germline assignment: CDR1 SEHNR and CDR2 FQNEAQ (reference sequence). This CDR3 is 15 amino acids long. V lost 3 bases and J 3 bases, leaving 12 bases between the germline ends.

The rearrangement uses TRBV5-6 and TRBJ2-2; 9 positions match TRBD1. J gave up 4 bases and V 0 bases, and 4 bases lay outside the gene matches. Germline CDR1 SGHDT, CDR2 YYEEEE. The CDR3 contains 16 residues. CDR3 DNA sequence: TGTGCCAGCAGCTTGGAGGGACAGGGTCGCACCGGGGAGCTGTTTTTT. Translating it yields CASSLEGQGRTGELFF.